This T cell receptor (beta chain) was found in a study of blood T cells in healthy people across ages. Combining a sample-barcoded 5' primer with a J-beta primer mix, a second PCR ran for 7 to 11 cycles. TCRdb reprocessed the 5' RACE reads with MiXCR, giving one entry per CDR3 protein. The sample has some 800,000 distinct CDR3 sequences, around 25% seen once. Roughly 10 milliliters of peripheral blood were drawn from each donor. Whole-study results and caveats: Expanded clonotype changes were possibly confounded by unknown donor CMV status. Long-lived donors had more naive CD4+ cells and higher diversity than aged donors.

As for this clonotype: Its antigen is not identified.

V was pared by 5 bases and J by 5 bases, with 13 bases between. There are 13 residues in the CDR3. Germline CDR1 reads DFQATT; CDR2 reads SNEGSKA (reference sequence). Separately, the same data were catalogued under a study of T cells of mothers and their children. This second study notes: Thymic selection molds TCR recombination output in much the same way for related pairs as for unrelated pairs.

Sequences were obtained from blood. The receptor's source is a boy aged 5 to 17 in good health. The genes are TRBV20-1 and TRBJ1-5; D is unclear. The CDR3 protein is CSALGDGDQPQHF. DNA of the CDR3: TGCAGTGCTTTGGGAGACGGGGATCAGCCCCAGCATTTT.